This T cell receptor beta chain was sequenced in a study of beta chain features in type 1 diabetes (dated by TCRdb to the late 2010s). Regarding the research as a whole: Mean age, gender distribution, total cell number and subset yield were not different between patients and healthy donors. In the study, recently diagnosed type 1 diabetes patients and matched healthy donors were compared on the TCRB repertoires of their sorted circulating CD4+ T cell subsets. Naive and central memory subsets were obtained from all 28 donors, but regulatory and stem cell-like memory subsets were isolated from only 8 patients and about 8 healthy donors. A total of 107,917,701 sorted cells were examined across all samples, and the number of cells per subset was strongly correlated with RNA yield. The research as a whole found: Patients with type 1 diabetes made fewer insertions and deleted more nucleotides at VDJ recombination sites, implying thymic rearrangement abnormalities. PCR might favor shorter templates, but patient and control samples were amplified and corrected together, so any skew would affect both groups equally. Sequencing cDNA rather than genomic DNA could over-represent highly expressing activated cells, although activation and CD3 levels did not differ between groups. Naive, central memory and regulatory TCRB repertoires appeared more similar among patients than among healthy donors. HLA sub-analyses involved small numbers of individuals, so any influence of HLA type on TCRB rearrangement remained unresolved. In all four CD4+ subsets, TCRB CDR3 length was moderately but significantly shorter in type 1 diabetes patients.

A single peripheral blood draw of approximately 100 mL on average was collected from each donor into heparinised tubes. Naive, central memory, regulatory and stem cell-like memory CD4+ T cells were sorted on a BD FACSAria II using a panel including CD45RO, CCR7, CD25, CD127, CD95 and CD27. All sorted populations exceeded 98% purity. Right away, PBMCs were isolated by Lymphoprep density gradient centrifugation and were stained directly, with no culture step. So that batch effects would be minimized, each experiment stained and sorted samples in pairs, pairing one healthy donor with one patient. The entire amount of isolated RNA was reverse transcribed using the High Capacity cDNA Reverse Transcription Kit, so the sequenced TCRB transcripts were expressed ones. Deep immunoSEQ sequencing was performed on naive, central memory and regulatory T cell samples, with an average of around 3.5 million total reads per sample. After sorted cells were lysed in RLT buffer, RNA was extracted with DNase-treated RNeasy Micro or Mini kits, with the choice depending on cell number. Each cell subset was processed separately to prevent cross-contamination, with patient and healthy donor samples processed together. TCRB sequences were amplified from cDNA with the immunoSEQ multiplex PCR, producing 87-bp fragments spanning the CDR3 region. Sequencing of the amplicons was done on the Illumina HiSeq platform. As for how the authors treated the data: PCR bias was corrected computationally using synthetic template baselines, and reads within Hamming distance 2 were collapsed, with unmergeable singletons discarded. Reads were aligned against IMGT so that V, D and J genes, CDR3 length and insertions or deletions at six rearrangement sites could be assigned. Within each subset, clonotype counts were normalized to sorted cell number, after which true diversity and Gini coefficients were computed with the tcR R package. The overlap coefficient, calculated on TCRB nucleotide sequences, was used to measure repertoire sharing. Out-of-frame TCRB sequences from naive cells were analyzed as a proxy for the pre-selection repertoire. This immuneACCESS table, as held by TCRdb, lists in-frame sequences with V and J called but not all clones. Of the missing ones, under half trace to an unresolved V gene in checked studies; the others have no known cause. The DNA gave D and trimming, while V, J and clone size come from that table. Present in this sample are around 650,000 clones, 9.5% to 15% of which were seen just once. The ten biggest clones cover more than 0.095% of the sample.

In the case of this clone: The specificity of this receptor is unknown. No clone much larger than this one lies a single base away; base qualities are absent.

Sequencing was performed on naive CD4+ T cells from blood. Explained via the paper, the cell subset or site label denotes: true naive CD4+ T cells. The origin of this receptor is a man aged 25-45 years with type 1 diabetes.

The DNA sequence is given as TGTGCCAGCAGCCCTACCCCTAACAATGAGCAGTTCTTC. The encoded protein is CASSPTPNNEQFF. Rearrangement joined TRBV9 to TRBJ2-1, with the D gene uncertain. Via the germline V gene, CDR1 is SGDLS and CDR2 YYNGEE. V and J lose 4 bases and 5 bases, and a span of 10 bases separates them. The CDR3 runs 13 amino acids, cysteine and phenylalanine included. CDR3 DNA is the only sequence kept; it has 39 bases, read in frame from the first base.